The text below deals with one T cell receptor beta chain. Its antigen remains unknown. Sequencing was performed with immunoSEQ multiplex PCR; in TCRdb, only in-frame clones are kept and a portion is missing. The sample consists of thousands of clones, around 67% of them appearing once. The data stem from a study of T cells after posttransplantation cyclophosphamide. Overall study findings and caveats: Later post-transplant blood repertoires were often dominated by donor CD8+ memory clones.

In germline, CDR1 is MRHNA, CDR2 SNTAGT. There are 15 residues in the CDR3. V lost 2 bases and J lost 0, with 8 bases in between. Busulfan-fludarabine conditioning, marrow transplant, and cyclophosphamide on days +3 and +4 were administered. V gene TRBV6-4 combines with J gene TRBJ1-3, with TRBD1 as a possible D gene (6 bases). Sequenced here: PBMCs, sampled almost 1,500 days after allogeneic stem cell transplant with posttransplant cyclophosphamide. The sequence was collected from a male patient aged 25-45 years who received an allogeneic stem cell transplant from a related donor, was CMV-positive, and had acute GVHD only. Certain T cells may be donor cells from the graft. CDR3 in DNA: TGTGCCAGCAGTGACACAGGGCGCTCTGGAAACACCATATATTTT. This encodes CASSDTGRSGNTIYF.